This TCR beta chain was captured by sequencing in a study of OX40 agonist ivuxolimab in advanced cancers. The repertoire was sequenced with immunoSEQ multiplex PCR; TCRdb's copy has only in-frame clones and lacks some. In the table there are around 53,000 clones, roughly 89% of which are singletons. This clone occurred a few times. The CDR3 is 14 amino acids. Germline V CDR1 and CDR2: SNHLY, FYNNEI. V shed 5 bases, J shed 8 bases, and the junction held 6 bases outside the gene matches. This specimen consisted of CD4+ or CD8+ T cells sorted from blood, obtained in a trial of the OX40 agonist ivuxolimab. This clonotype was obtained from an adult with an advanced solid tumor such as melanoma, head and neck, liver or kidney cancer. The chain has TRBV2 and TRBJ2-2; 9 bases are a match to TRBD2. The CDR3 region is CASSLLAGRGELFF. The CDR3 DNA reads as TGTGCCAGCAGTTTGCTAGCGGGAAGGGGGGAGCTGTTTTTT.